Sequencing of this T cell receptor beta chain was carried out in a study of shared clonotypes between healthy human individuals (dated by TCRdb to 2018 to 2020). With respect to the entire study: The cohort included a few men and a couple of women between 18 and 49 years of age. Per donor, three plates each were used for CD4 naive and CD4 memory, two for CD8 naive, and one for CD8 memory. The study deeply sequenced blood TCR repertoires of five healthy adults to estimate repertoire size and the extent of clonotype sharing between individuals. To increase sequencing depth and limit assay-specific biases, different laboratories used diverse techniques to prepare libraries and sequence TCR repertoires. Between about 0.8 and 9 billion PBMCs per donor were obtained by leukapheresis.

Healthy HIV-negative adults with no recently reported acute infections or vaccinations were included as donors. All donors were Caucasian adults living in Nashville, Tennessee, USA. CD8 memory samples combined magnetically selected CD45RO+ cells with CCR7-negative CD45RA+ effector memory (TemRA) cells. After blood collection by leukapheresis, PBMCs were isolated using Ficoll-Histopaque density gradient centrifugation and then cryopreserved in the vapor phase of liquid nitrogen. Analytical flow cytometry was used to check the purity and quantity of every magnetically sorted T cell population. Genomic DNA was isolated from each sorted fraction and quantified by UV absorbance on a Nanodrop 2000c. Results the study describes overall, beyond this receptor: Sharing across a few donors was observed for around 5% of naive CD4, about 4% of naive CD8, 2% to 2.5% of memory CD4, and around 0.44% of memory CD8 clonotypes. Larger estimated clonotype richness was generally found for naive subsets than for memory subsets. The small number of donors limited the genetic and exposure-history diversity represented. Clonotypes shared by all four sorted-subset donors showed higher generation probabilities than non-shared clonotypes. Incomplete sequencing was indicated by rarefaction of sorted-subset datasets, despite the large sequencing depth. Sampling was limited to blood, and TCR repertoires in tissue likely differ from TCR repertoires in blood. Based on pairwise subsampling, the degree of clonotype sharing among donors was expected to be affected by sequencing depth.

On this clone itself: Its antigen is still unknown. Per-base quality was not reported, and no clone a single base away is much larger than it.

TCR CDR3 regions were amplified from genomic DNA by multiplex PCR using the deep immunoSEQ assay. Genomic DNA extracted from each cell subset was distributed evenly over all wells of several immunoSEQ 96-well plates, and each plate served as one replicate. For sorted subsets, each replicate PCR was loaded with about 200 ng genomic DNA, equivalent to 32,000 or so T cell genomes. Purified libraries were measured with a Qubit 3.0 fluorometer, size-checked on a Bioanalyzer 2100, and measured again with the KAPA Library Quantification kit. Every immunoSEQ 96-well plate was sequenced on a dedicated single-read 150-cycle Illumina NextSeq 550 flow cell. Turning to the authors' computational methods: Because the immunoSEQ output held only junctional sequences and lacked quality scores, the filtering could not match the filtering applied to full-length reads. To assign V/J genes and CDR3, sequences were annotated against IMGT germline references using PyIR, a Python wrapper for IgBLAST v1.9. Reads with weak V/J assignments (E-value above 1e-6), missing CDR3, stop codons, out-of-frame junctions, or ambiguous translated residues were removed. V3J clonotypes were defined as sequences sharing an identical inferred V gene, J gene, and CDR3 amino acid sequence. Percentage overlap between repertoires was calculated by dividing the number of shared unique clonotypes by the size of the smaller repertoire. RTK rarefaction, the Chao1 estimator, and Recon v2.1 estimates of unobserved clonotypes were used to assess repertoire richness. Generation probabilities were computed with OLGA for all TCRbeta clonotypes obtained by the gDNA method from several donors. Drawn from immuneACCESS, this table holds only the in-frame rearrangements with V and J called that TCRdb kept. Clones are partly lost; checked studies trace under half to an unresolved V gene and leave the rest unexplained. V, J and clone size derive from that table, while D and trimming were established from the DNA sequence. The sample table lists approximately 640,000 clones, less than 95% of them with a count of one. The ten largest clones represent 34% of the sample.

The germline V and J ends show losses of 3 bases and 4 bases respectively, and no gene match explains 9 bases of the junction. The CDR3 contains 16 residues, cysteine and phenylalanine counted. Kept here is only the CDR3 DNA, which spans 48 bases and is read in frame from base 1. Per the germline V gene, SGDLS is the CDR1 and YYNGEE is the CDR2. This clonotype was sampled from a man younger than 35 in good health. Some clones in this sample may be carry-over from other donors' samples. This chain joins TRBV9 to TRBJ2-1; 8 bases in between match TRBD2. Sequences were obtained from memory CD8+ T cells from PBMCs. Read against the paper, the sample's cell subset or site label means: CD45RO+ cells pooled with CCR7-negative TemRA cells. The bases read TGTGCCAGCAGCGCCCTCTGGGCTAGCGGGTACAATGAGCAGTTCTTC. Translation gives CASSALWASGYNEQFF.